A selection of T cell receptor beta chains follows, all from one sample in a study of blood T cell repertoires in COVID-19. Some clones are missing from TCRdb's copy, which holds only in-frame ones; the method was immunoSEQ multiplex PCR. Here the sample spans 450,000 or so clones, around 90% being singletons. Sequencing was carried out using peripheral blood. The receptors were sampled from a man between 18 and 35 years old with COVID-19, enrolled during active disease. CDR3s include the opening cysteine and the closing phenylalanine or tryptophan. A D gene is named only where the DNA matches it firmly. Some rows mark clone size as missing; the rest say once, few, many or name a class of expanded clone.

V: TRBV21-1
size: NA
D: NA
J: TRBJ1-6
DNA: TGTGCCAGCAGCAAAGCAGGGGACAGGGGCAATTCACCCCTCCACTTT
CDR3: CASSKAGDRGNSPLHF

V: TRBV5-4
size: few
D: TRBD2
J: TRBJ2-5
DNA: TGTGCCAGCAGCAGAACAGCGGGGGGACAAGAGACCCAGTACTTC
CDR3: CASSRTAGGQETQYF

V: TRBV5-4
size: NA
D: NA
J: TRBJ1-1
DNA: TGTGCCAGCAGCTTGGGGCGGGCGATGAACACTGAAGCTTTCTTT
CDR3: CASSLGRAMNTEAFF

V: TRBV24-1
size: NA
D: NA
J: TRBJ2-2
DNA: TGTGCCACCAGAAAGACAGGGAACACCGGGGAGCTGTTTTTT
CDR3: CATRKTGNTGELFF

V: TRBV11-2
size: NA
D: TRBD2
J: TRBJ2-1
DNA: TGTGCCAGCAGCTTAGAACTAGCGGGAGATAATGAGCAGTTCTTC
CDR3: CASSLELAGDNEQFF

V: TRBV28
size: NA
D: TRBD1
J: TRBJ1-3
DNA: TGTGCCAGCAGTTTCAGGGGGTTAGGATTCTCTGGAAACACCATATATTTT
CDR3: CASSFRGLGFSGNTIYF

V: TRBV11-3
size: NA
D: NA
J: TRBJ2-1
DNA: TGTGCCAGCTCCCCGCGTTATAGTGAGCAGTTCTTC
CDR3: CASSPRYSEQFF

V: TRBV19
size: NA
D: NA
J: TRBJ2-2
DNA: TGTGCCACAAATAGGGGGGGGAACACCGGGGAGCTGTTTTTT
CDR3: CATNRGGNTGELFF

V: TRBV24-1
size: once
D: NA
J: TRBJ2-1
DNA: TGTGCCACCAGTGCAAGGAGGGCTTACAATGAGCAGTTCTTC
CDR3: CATSARRAYNEQFF

V: TRBV5-5
size: NA
D: NA
J: TRBJ1-4
DNA: TGTGCCAGCAGCTTGTTTCTCGGGGGGAATGAAAAACTGTTTTTT
CDR3: CASSLFLGGNEKLFF

V: TRBV24-1
size: NA
D: NA
J: TRBJ2-7
DNA: TGTGCCACCAGTATGGGGCCTTCCTACGAGCAGTACTTC
CDR3: CATSMGPSYEQYF

V: TRBV5-8
size: NA
D: NA
J: TRBJ2-6
DNA: TGTGCCAGCAACCGACGGGAGGCCAACGTCCTGACTTTC
CDR3: CASNRREANVLTF

V: TRBV7-9
size: NA
D: TRBD1
J: TRBJ2-3
DNA: TGTGCCAGCAGCTTAGGCTGGACAGGGTCAGATACGCAGTATTTT
CDR3: CASSLGWTGSDTQYF

V: TRBV18
size: few
D: TRBD1
J: TRBJ1-6
DNA: TGTGCCAGCTCACCACAGGGGGCGGATTCACCCCTCCACTTT
CDR3: CASSPQGADSPLHF

V: TRBV3-1/TRBV3-2
size: NA
D: TRBD2
J: TRBJ2-2
DNA: TGTGCCAGCAGCCAAGATCTATCTTCTGGGGGACTAGCCGGGGAGCTGTTTTTT
CDR3: CASSQDLSSGGLAGELFF

V: TRBV19
size: NA
D: NA
J: TRBJ2-1
DNA: TGTGCCAGTAGTACACAGGGTAATGAGCAGTTCTTC
CDR3: CASSTQGNEQFF

V: TRBV6-1
size: once
D: NA
J: TRBJ1-5
DNA: TGTGCCAGCAGTGAAAAAAGGGGCAGAAGAGACAATCAGCCCCAGCATTTT
CDR3: CASSEKRGRRDNQPQHF

V: TRBV6-2/TRBV6-3
size: NA
D: TRBD1
J: TRBJ2-7
DNA: TGTGCCAGCAGTCTAGGACAGGTCGGCGAGCAGTACTTC
CDR3: CASSLGQVGEQYF

V: TRBV10-1
size: many
D: NA
J: TRBJ2-1
DNA: TGCGCCAGCAGTGAGTCCAGAGTAGCGAGGGCCAATGAGCAGTTCTTC
CDR3: CASSESRVARANEQFF

V: TRBV2
size: few
D: TRBD2
J: TRBJ2-1
DNA: TGTGCCAGCCGGACTAGCGGGAAAGAGTATGAGCAGTTCTTC
CDR3: CASRTSGKEYEQFF

V: TRBV6-2/TRBV6-3
size: NA
D: TRBD2
J: TRBJ2-1
DNA: TGTGCCAGCAGTTACTATAGCGGGAGGGCCCGGAATGAGCAGTTCTTC
CDR3: CASSYYSGRARNEQFF

V: TRBV6-5
size: NA
D: TRBD1
J: TRBJ1-1
DNA: TGTGCCAGCAGTTACTCGGGACAGGGCGCTGAAGCTTTCTTT
CDR3: CASSYSGQGAEAFF